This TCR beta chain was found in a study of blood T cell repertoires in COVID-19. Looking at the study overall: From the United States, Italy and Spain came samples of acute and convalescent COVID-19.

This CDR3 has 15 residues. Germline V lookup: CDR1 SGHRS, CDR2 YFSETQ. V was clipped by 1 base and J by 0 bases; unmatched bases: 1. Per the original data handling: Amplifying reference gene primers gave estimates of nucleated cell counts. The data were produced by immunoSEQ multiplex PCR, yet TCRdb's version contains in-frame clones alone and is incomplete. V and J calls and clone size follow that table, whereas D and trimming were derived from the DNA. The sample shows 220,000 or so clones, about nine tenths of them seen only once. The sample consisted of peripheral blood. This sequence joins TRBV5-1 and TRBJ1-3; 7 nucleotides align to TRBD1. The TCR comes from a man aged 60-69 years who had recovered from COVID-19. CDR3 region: CASSLTGVSGNTIYF. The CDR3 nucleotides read TGCGCCAGCAGCTTGACAGGGGTCTCTGGAAACACCATATATTTT.